The T cell receptor beta chain described here comes from a study of T cell repertoires in cytomegalovirus infection. The germline V gene has CDR1 SGHAT and CDR2 FQNNGV. The CDR3 runs to 14 residues. Deletions cut 1 base from V and 2 bases from J, with 8 bases between. From the reads, TCRdb called clonotypes with MiXCR, one entry per CDR3 protein. The sample lists 750,000 to 950,000 distinct CDR3 sequences; 25% to 30% were seen once. This clonotype turned up a few times. The antigen is undetermined. This sample comprised cultured CD8+ T cells from PBMCs, obtained from culture after CMV antigen stimulation. The TCR sequence derives from a human donor in good health (CMV status not recorded). Some clones in this sample may be carry-over from other donors' samples. This chain connects TRBV11-2 to TRBJ2-5; D gene unclear. CDR3 sequence: CASSLGTKQETQYF. CDR3 nucleotide sequence: TGTGCCAGCAGCTTAGGGACGAAACAAGAGACCCAGTACTTC.